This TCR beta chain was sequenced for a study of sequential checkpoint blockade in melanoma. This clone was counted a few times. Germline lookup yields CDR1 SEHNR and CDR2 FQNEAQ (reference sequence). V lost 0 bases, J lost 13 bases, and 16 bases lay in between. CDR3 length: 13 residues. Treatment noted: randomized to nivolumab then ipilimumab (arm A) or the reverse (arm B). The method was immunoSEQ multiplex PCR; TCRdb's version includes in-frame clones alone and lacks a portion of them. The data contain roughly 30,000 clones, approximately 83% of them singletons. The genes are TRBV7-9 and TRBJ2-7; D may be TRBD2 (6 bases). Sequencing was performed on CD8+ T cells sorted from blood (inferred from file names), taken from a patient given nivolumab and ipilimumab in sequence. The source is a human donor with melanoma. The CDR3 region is CASSLALKGEVYF. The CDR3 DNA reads TGTGCCAGCAGCTTAGCCCTCAAAGGGGAGGTCTACTTC.